The rows below give T cell receptor beta chains drawn from one sample of a study of control samples from healthy donors and cancer patients. Libraries were prepared by immunoSEQ multiplex PCR; TCRdb keeps only in-frame clonotypes and omits some of them. The sample contains some 150,000 clones, approximately 94% of which appear only once. Material for sequencing was blood. These TCRs come from a man in his forties in good health. Each CDR3 is given without its conserved first and last residue. Each record gives: D gene, J gene, V gene, clone size, CDR3 protein. A D gene is named only where the DNA matches it firmly. Size values are once, few and many counts, or a class for expanded clones, and some rows have none.

NA TRBJ1-1 TRBV30 NA AWSEFAEAF
TRBD1 TRBJ1-6 TRBV7-8 NA ASSLFSGGSPLH
NA TRBJ1-4 TRBV20-1 few SASYIEHEKLF
NA TRBJ1-2 TRBV28 NA ASNPWGENYGYT
NA TRBJ2-6 TRBV5-4 NA ASSKGLPRRGSGANVLT
TRBD1 TRBJ2-3 TRBV5-6 NA ASSPGQGRTDTQY
NA TRBJ2-2 TRBV5-1 NA ASSLGQLNTGELF
NA TRBJ1-4 TRBV5-4 NA ASSIVGTTNEKLF
NA TRBJ2-5 TRBV18 NA ASSPKGRETQY
TRBD1 TRBJ1-3 TRBV14 NA ASSLGTASGNTIY
NA TRBJ1-3 TRBV14 NA ASSQQPSGNTIY
NA TRBJ1-5 TRBV27 NA ASNSHYDSNQPQH
NA TRBJ1-2 TRBV27 NA ASSWGYPSWGYT
NA TRBJ1-5 TRBV9 NA ASSSTGNQPQH
NA TRBJ1-3 TRBV7-2 NA ASSLKTGISGNTIY
NA TRBJ2-1 TRBV11-2 NA ASSLNRSPGGYRNEQF
TRBD1 TRBJ1-2 TRBV7-9 NA ASSHQGGADYGYT
TRBD1 TRBJ2-7 TRBV7-3 NA ASSLSDRAYEQY
NA TRBJ1-1 TRBV4-1 NA ASSQEWGTLLNTEAF
NA TRBJ2-7 TRBV3-1/TRBV3-2 once ASSQQGGEQY
NA TRBJ2-7 TRBV30 NA AWSVNRYEQY
TRBD2 TRBJ2-7 TRBV7-6 NA ASSPREGYEQY
TRBD1 TRBJ1-5 TRBV6-6 NA ASSPGTGDVDNQPQH
NA TRBJ1-2 TRBV5-1 NA ASGPYWGDYT
TRBD1 TRBJ1-2 TRBV18 NA ASSPPDRDGYT
NA TRBJ2-7 TRBV6-6 NA ASSNPGHLLYEQY
NA TRBJ2-1 TRBV7-2 NA ASSPRSGWVGNEQF
NA TRBJ2-4 TRBV9 NA ASSGRRVQY
TRBD2 TRBJ2-3 TRBV5-1 NA ASSLRGRADTQY
NA TRBJ1-1 TRBV28 NA ASEGGTEAF
NA TRBJ1-3 TRBV4-1 NA ASSQPREGKGNTIY
NA TRBJ1-4 TRBV6-5 NA ASSTAGEKLF
TRBD1 TRBJ1-2 TRBV3-1/TRBV3-2 NA ASGRTGDNYGYT
NA TRBJ2-3 TRBV10-2 NA ASRRSGNGGTNTQY
NA TRBJ1-2 TRBV18 NA ASSPGGFTNYGYT
NA TRBJ2-1 TRBV11-2 NA ASSQISGSYNEQF
TRBD2 TRBJ2-1 TRBV7-6 NA ASSLAQEAGAPYNEQF
NA TRBJ1-5 TRBV19 NA ASSIGGRGPEPQH
NA TRBJ2-3 TRBV28 NA ASSLLADTQY
NA TRBJ1-2 TRBV5-4 NA ASRHRRDNYGYT
NA TRBJ2-3 TRBV7-9 once ASSQGLSDTQY
NA TRBJ2-7 TRBV7-2 NA ASSLTSQGPYEQY
NA TRBJ1-4 TRBV10-1 NA ASSDADENEKLF
NA TRBJ2-7 TRBV6-1 NA ASSESRWASYEQY
TRBD2 TRBJ2-5 TRBV10-3 NA AIMGGSKTEETQY
NA TRBJ1-1 TRBV5-1 NA ASSLSGDNTEAF
NA TRBJ1-2 TRBV5-6 NA ASSLVSTPYGYT
NA TRBJ1-6 TRBV7-2 few ASSLEPGSPLH
NA TRBJ2-7 TRBV4-3 NA ASSQAEMGAYEQY
NA TRBJ2-2 TRBV27 NA ASSLEVLAANTGELF
NA TRBJ1-1 TRBV12-3/TRBV12-4 NA ASSYGWGTEAF
NA TRBJ1-2 TRBV4-2 NA ASSQGETDYGYT
TRBD1 TRBJ1-5 TRBV19 NA ASSTNRGRNNQPQH
NA TRBJ1-1 TRBV12-3/TRBV12-4 once ASSDQLNTEAF
NA TRBJ1-1 TRBV14 NA ASSQIQLGTEAF
NA TRBJ2-7 TRBV19 NA ASSIASGTVSYEQY
TRBD2 TRBJ2-2 TRBV4-1 once ASSQHGTSAAGELF
TRBD2 TRBJ2-3 TRBV5-4 NA ASSFGGTRSTDTQY